The clone carrying this T cell receptor beta chain has a handful of counts. The target antigen is unknown. These data are taken from a study of beta chain features in type 1 diabetes. For the study at large: Patients shared similar age, gender and cell yields with healthy donors.

As every portion of the isolated RNA was reverse transcribed, the sequencing read expressed TCRB transcripts. Profiling relied on immunoSEQ multiplex PCR, and the TCRdb table lists in-frame clones only, not all of them. Of under 25,000 clones listed, around 57% are singletons. Notes on the study in general: Within the patient group, naive, central memory and Treg TCRB repertoires appeared more similar to each other than within healthy donors. Shorter TCRB CDR3s, moderately but significantly so, were found in Type 1 diabetes patients in all four CD4+ subsets.

The single heparinised draw taken from each donor contained about 110 mL of blood on average. Sequences were obtained from stem cell memory CD4+ T cells from blood. The receptor was derived from a man aged 18 to 29 with type 1 diabetes.

CDR3 in DNA: TGTGCCAGCTCACCACCCATTGCGTCGGGACAGGGACAAACCCAGTACTTC. Its protein is CASSPPIASGQGQTQYF. The V and J genes are TRBV18 and TRBJ2-5; 9 bases are shared with TRBD1. V shed 0 bases, J shed 8 bases, and the junction held 13 bases outside the gene matches. This CDR3 is 17 amino acids long. The germline V gene encodes CDR1 KGHSH and CDR2 LQKENI.